The source of this TCR beta chain is a study of CD8 T cells in ankylosing spondylitis. TCRdb redid the calling of the 5' RACE reads with MiXCR, one entry per CDR3 protein. This repertoire shows under 120,000 distinct CDR3 sequences, approximately 25% found once; its top ten account for around 12%. This clonotype was recorded a few times. Its antigen is not identified. Study outcomes and limitations: Prior literature has documented some motif variants in synovial fluid and blood from reactive arthritis. Clones linked to disease were reported to show significant enrichment in matched ankylosing spondylitis synovial fluid.

The receptor comes from a male donor with ankylosing spondylitis. Material: synovial fluid, either unsorted or a sorted T cell fraction (not recorded which).

The CDR3 nucleotides are TGTGCCACCAGCACCCGGGACAGGGGGGGGTACGAGCAGTACTTC. Its translation: CATSTRDRGGYEQYF. V is TRBV15 and J is TRBJ2-7, with 11 bases that match TRBD1. Germline CDR1 and CDR2: LNHNV and YYDKDF (reference sequence). CDR3 length: 15 amino acids. Trimming cost V 4 bases and J 4 bases; bases outside gene matches: 6.